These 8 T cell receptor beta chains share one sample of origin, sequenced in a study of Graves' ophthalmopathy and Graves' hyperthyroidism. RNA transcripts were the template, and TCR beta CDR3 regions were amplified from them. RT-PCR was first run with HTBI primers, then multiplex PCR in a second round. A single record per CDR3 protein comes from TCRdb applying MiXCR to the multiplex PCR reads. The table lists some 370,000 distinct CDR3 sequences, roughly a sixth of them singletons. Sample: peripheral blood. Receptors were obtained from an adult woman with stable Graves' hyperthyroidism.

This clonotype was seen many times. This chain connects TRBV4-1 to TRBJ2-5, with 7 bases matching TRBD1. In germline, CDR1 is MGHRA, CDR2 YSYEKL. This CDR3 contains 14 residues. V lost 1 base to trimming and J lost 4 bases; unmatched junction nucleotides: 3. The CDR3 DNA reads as TGCGCCAGCAGCCAAGGACAGGGCCTAGAGACCCAGTACTTC. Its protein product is CASSQGQGLETQYF.

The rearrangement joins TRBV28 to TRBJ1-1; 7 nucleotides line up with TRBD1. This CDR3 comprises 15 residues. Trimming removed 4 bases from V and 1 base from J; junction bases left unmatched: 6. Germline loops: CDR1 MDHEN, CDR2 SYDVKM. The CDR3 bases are TGTGCCAGCAGTTCCGGGGGACAGACGAACACTGAAGCTTTCTTT. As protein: CASSSGGQTNTEAFF.

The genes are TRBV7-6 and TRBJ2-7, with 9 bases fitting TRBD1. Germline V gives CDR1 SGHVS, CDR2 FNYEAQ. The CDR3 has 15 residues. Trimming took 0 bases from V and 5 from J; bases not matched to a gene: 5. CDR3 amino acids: CASSLAQGAVDEQYF. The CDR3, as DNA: TGTGCCAGCAGCTTAGCACAGGGGGCGGTGGACGAGCAGTACTTC.

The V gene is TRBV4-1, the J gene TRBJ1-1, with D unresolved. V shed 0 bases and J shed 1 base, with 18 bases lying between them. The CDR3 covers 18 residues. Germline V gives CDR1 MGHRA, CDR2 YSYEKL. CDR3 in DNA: TGCGCCAGCAGCCAAGATAATTGGTCAGGTATTGAGAACACTGAAGCTTTCTTT. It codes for CASSQDNWSGIENTEAFF.

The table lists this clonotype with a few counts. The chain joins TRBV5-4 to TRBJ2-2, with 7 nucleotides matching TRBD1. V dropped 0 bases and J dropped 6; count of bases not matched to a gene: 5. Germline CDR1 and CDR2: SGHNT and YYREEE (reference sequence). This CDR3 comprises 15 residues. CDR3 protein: CASSLGPRGSGELFF. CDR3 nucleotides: TGTGCCAGCAGCTTGGGGCCCAGGGGGTCCGGGGAGCTGTTTTTT.

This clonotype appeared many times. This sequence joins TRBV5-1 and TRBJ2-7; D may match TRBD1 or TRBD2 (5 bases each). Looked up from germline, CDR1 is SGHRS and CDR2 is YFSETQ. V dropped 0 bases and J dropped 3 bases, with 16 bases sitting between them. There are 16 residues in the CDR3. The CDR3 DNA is TGCGCCAGCAGCTTGGAAGGGACCCGCTCAGACTACGAGCAGTACTTC. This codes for CASSLEGTRSDYEQYF.

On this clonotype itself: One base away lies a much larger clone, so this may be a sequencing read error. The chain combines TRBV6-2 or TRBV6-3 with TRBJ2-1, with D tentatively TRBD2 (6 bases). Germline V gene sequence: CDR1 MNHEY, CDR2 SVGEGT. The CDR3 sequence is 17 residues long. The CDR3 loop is CASSNANLAWSYNEKFF. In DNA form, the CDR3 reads TGTGCCAGCAGTAACGCAAATCTAGCGTGGTCCTACAATGAGAAGTTCTTC.

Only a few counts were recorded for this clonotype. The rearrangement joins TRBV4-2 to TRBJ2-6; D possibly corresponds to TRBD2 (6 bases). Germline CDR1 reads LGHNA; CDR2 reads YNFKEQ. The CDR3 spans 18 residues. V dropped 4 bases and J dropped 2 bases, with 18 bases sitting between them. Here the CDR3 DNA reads TGTGCCAGCAGCCCGGATCGGGGGAACAATGCTGGGGCCAACGTCCTGACTTTC. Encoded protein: CASSPDRGNNAGANVLTF.